This TCR beta chain appears in the sequencing data of a study of vaccination effects on CD4 cells after COVID-19. Prior to sequencing, the ViraFEST assay stimulated PBMC with viral peptide pools, which expanded the antigen-specific CD4+ T cells. Culturing for around ten days preceded CD4+ T cell isolation. Vaccinated participants had no history of SARS-CoV-2 infection and tested negative for nucleocapsid antibodies. In culture with 10 IU/ml IL-2 and roughly 10 ug/ml peptides, PBMC were grown at two million per well. The study, taken as a whole, reports: Pronounced clonal contraction occurred in clones induced by infection and by vaccine late after vaccination. The vaccine-induced clones of healthy vaccinees included only 1 of 255 that cross-reacted with common cold coronaviruses.

Germline values: CDR1 LNHDA, CDR2 SQIVND (reference sequence). The length of the CDR3 is 15 residues. V dropped 3 bases and J dropped 0 bases, with 11 bases sitting between them. A note on this clone: The antigen is unknown.

Method: immunoSEQ multiplex PCR; TCRdb's copy keeps in-frame clones and lacks some. This repertoire shows fewer than 30,000 clones, under 75% found once; its top ten account for about 10%. The TCR originated in a human donor who received a COVID-19 vaccine. The input for sequencing was CD4+ T cells from PBMCs cultured with SARS-CoV-2 spike peptides, taken before COVID-19 vaccination. This chain connects TRBV19 to TRBJ2-5; D is ambiguous. CDR3 sequence (DNA): TGTGCCAGTAGTATTGCGACACAGTACCAAGAGACCCAGTACTTC. Amino acid sequence: CASSIATQYQETQYF.